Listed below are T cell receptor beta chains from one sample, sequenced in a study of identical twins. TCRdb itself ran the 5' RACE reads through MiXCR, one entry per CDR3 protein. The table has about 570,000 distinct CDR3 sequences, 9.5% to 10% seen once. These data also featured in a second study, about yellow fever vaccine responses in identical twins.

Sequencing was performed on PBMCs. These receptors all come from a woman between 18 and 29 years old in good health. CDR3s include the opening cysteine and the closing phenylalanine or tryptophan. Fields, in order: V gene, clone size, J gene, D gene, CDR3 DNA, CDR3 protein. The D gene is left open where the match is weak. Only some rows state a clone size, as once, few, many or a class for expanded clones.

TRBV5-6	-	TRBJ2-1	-	TGTGCCAGCAGCTTGGGGGACCCCTTTATGATCTTC	CASSLGDPFMIF
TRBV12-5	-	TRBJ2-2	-	TGTGCTAGTGGTTTGGTCGACGGCGGGGAGCTGTTTTTT	CASGLVDGGELFF
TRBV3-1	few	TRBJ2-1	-	TGTGCCAGCAGCCAAGGGCAGGATGCTGAGCAGTTCTTC	CASSQGQDAEQFF
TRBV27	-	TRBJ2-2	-	TGTGCCAGCAGTTTATTCGCGGGAAGGAGGGCCGGGGAGCTGTTTTTT	CASSLFAGRRAGELFF
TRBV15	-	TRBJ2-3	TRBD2	TGTGCCACCAGCAGAGAGCGGGGGGAACAGTATTTT	CATSRERGEQYF
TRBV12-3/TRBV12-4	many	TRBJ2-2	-	TGTGCCAGCAGACCCTTGGACTCATTCACCGGGGAGCTGTTTTTT	CASRPLDSFTGELFF
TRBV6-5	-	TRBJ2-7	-	TGTGCCAGCAGTTATGGAGGGTACTACGAGCAGTACTTC	CASSYGGYYEQYF
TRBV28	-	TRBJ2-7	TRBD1	TGTGCCAGCTATACAGGGGCAGGGGTTTACGAGCAGTACTTC	CASYTGAGVYEQYF
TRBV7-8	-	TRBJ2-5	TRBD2	TGTGCCGTCCGCGGAGGGGCGGGAGGGTTAGAGACCCAGTACTTC	CAVRGGAGGLETQYF
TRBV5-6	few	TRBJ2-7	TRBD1	TGTGCCAGCAGCTTGGGGGGCGGACAGGGCCTATGGGAGCAGTACTTC	CASSLGGGQGLWEQYF
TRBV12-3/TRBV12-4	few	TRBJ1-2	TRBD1	TGTGCCAGCAGCGACAGGGGGCGATCTGATGGCTACACCTTC	CASSDRGRSDGYTF
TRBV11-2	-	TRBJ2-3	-	TGTGCCAGCAGCTTAGAGGGGCGGGGCTCCGCAGATACGCAGTATTTT	CASSLEGRGSADTQYF
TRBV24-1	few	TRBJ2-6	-	TGTGCCACCAGTGATTTAAGGGGGGCCAACGTCCTGACTTTC	CATSDLRGANVLTF
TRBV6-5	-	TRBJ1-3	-	TGTGCCAGCAGTTACAGCGGCTCCAGCTCTGGAAACACCATATATTTT	CASSYSGSSSGNTIYF
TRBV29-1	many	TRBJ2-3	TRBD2	TGCAGCGTCAACGGGGGGTCACGGGGCACAGATACGCAGTATTTT	CSVNGGSRGTDTQYF
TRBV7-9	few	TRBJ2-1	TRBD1	TGTGCCAGCAGCCCACCCAGGGGGCGTTCCTACAATGAGCAGTTCTTC	CASSPPRGRSYNEQFF
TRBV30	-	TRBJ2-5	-	TGTGCCTGGAGTTTAGCGTACCAAGAGACCCAGTACTTC	CAWSLAYQETQYF
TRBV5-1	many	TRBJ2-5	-	TGCGCCAGCAGTGGGGGGGAGACCCAGTACTTC	CASSGGETQYF
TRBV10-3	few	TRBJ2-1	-	TGTGCCATCAGTGAGTCGACCTATGAGCAGTTCTTC	CAISESTYEQFF
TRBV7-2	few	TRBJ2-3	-	TGTGCCAGCAGCTTAGGACAACCCACCACAACAGATACGCAGTATTTT	CASSLGQPTTTDTQYF
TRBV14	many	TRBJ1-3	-	TGTGCCAGCAGCCGTGCCTCTGGAAACACCATATATTTT	CASSRASGNTIYF
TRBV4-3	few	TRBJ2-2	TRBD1	TGCGCCAGCAGCCAAGGGGGCAGGGGGCGTTCCGGGGAGCTGTTTTTT	CASSQGGRGRSGELFF
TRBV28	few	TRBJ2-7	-	TGTGCCAGCACCGGGCCGCTGTTCTCCTACGAGCAGTACTTC	CASTGPLFSYEQYF
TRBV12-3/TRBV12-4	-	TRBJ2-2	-	TGTGCCAGCAGAGCGCGAGGACAAGGCAACACCGGGGAGCTGTTTTTT	CASRARGQGNTGELFF
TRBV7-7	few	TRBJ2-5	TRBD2	TGTGCTAGCAGCCCGGGACTAGCGAAGGAGACCCAGTACTTC	CASSPGLAKETQYF
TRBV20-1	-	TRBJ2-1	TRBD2	TGCAGTGCTAGAGAGGCAGGACTAGCGCTCAATGAGCAGTTCTTC	CSAREAGLALNEQFF
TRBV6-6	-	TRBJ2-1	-	TGTGCCAGCAGTTACGTCTTCGGGCTCGCCAACTACAATGAGCAGTTCTTC	CASSYVFGLANYNEQFF
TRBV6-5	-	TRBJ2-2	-	TGTGCCAGCAATTACGGGACTTCCGGGGAGCTGTTTTTT	CASNYGTSGELFF
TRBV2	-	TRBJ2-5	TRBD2	TGTGCCAGCAGTCCTAGCGGGAGATTAGCAGAGACCCAGTACTTC	CASSPSGRLAETQYF
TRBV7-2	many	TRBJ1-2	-	TGTGCCAGCAGCCTAGAAGTCGGGTCCCTCTATGGCTACACCTTC	CASSLEVGSLYGYTF
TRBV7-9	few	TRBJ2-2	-	TGTGCCAGCAGCGCGGTGGGCACCGGGGAGCTGTTTTTT	CASSAVGTGELFF
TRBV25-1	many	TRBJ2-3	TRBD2	TGTGCCAGCAGTGAATACGTAACTAGCGGGGTCGCAGATACGCAGTATTTT	CASSEYVTSGVADTQYF
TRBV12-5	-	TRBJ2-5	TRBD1	TGTGCTAGTGGTTTGGGGCAGGGGGCTGGAGAGACCCAGTACTTC	CASGLGQGAGETQYF
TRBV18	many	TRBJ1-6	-	TGTGCCAGCTCACCTGACGGCCGCTTCCTCCACTTT	CASSPDGRFLHF
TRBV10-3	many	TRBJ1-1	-	TGTGCCATCAGTGAGGGGAGGGTGGACACTGAAGCTTTCTTT	CAISEGRVDTEAFF
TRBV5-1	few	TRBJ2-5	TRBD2	TGCGCCAGCAGCCCGTTGACTAGCGTATCTCAAGAGACCCAGTACTTC	CASSPLTSVSQETQYF
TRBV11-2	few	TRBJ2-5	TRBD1	TGTGCCAGCAACAAGGACAGGTCGGGGGAGACCCAGTACTTC	CASNKDRSGETQYF
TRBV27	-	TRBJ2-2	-	TGTGCCAGCACTCCCGGGGCGCAGGAGAACACCGGGGAGCTGTTTTTT	CASTPGAQENTGELFF
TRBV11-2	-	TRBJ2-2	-	TGTGCCAGCAGCTTAAAGGGGGGTAGGCCCAACACCGGGGAGCTGTTTTTT	CASSLKGGRPNTGELFF
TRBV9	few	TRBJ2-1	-	TGTGCCAGCAGCGAGGCGGGGGCCCCCTACAATGAGCAGTTCTTC	CASSEAGAPYNEQFF
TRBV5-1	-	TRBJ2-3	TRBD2	TGCGCCAGCAGGGGAGCTAGCGGGGACCTCAGCTATACGCAGTATTTT	CASRGASGDLSYTQYF
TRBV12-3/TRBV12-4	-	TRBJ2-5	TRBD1	TGTGCCAGCAGCCGAATGGACAGGGAAAAAGAGACCCAGTACTTC	CASSRMDREKETQYF
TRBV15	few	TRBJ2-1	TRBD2	TGTGCCACCAGCAGGGGCAGCGGGAGGGGTGGTGCCTCCTACAATGAGCAGTTCTTC	CATSRGSGRGGASYNEQFF
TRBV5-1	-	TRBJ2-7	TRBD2	TGCGCCAGCAGCTTGGGACTAGCAGATCCCTACGAGCAGTACTTC	CASSLGLADPYEQYF
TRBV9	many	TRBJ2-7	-	TGTGCCAGCAGCGTAGGGGGGAGCTCCTACGAGCAGTACTTC	CASSVGGSSYEQYF
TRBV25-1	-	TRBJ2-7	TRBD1	TGTGCCAGCAGTGATCGTAGGACAGGGGGCGCGTACGAGCAGTACTTC	CASSDRRTGGAYEQYF
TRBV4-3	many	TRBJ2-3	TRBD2	TGCGCCAGCAGCCTTGGAACGGCGGGAGGTAATACGCAGTATTTT	CASSLGTAGGNTQYF
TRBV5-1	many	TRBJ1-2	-	TGCGCCAGCAGCTTGGGACAGGACTATGGCTACACCTTC	CASSLGQDYGYTF
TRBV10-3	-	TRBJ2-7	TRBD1	TGTGCCATCAGTGAGTCGCGGGACAGGCCCTCCCACGAGCAGTACTTC	CAISESRDRPSHEQYF
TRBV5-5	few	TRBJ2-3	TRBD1	TGTGCCAGCAGCTTGTGGGAGACAGGGTTCACAGATACGCAGTATTTT	CASSLWETGFTDTQYF
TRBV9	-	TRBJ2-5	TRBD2	TGTGCCAGCAGCGTAAGCTCTAGCGGGGGGGAAGAGACCCAGTACTTC	CASSVSSSGGEETQYF